This T cell receptor beta chain was found in a study of CD8 T cells in ankylosing spondylitis (dated by TCRdb to the late 2010s). Regarding the study in general: T cell receptor beta repertoires were profiled in healthy donors and ankylosing spondylitis patients so that disease-linked TCR variants could be found. The full study cohort was made up of 25 ankylosing spondylitis patients and more than 90 healthy donors. Peripheral blood was sampled, and synovial fluid was additionally collected from ankylosing spondylitis patients. Results the study describes overall, beyond this receptor: The disease-linked clones were reported as significantly enriched in matched synovial fluid samples from ankylosing spondylitis patients. The disease-linked clones had a CD8+ phenotype and were found at relatively low frequencies in peripheral blood. Blood from ankylosing spondylitis patients appeared to be characterized by a TCR beta motif made up of several highly homologous amino acid variants. Some TCR beta motif variants had previously been reported in synovial fluid and blood of reactive arthritis patients, which suggested common disease-initiation mechanisms.

Sequencing relied on an Illumina HiSeq 2500. TCR beta libraries were prepared by quantitative 5'-RACE with molecular barcodes. The original pipeline was this. To identify disease-linked TCR variants, a new computational method was used, one built on a probabilistic model of VDJ rearrangement. Clones were called with MiXCR by TCRdb after fastp trimmed the public reads at Q25, and only in-frame beta chains were retained. Merged by CDR3 protein, the rows form single entries marked with the most common genes and DNA. The V and J calls here are based on TCRdb, not the publication. Present in this sample are some 150,000 distinct CDR3 sequences, 44% of which were seen just once. Of the sample, about 16% falls within the top ten clones. As regards this clonotype: The target of this receptor is not known. It has no much larger one-base neighbor in the sample; base qualities were not kept.

The CDR3, from cysteine to phenylalanine, totals 13 residues. Only the CDR3 portion is preserved as DNA: 39 bases, with reading frame beginning at the first base. Trimming takes 5 bases from V and 14 bases from J, and the germline ends sit 19 bases apart. Synovial fluid samples and blood samples obtained from the same ankylosing spondylitis patients were matched. The sequence joins TRBV12-3 or TRBV12-4 to TRBJ2-1, with no confidently assigned D gene. The sequencing sample was made of synovial fluid, either unsorted or a sorted T cell fraction (not recorded which). The TCR sequence derives from a male donor with ankylosing spondylitis. The CDR3 protein is CASSLPIVGWKFF. The base sequence is TGTGCCAGCAGTCTCCCGATCGTTGGGTGGAAGTTCTTC.